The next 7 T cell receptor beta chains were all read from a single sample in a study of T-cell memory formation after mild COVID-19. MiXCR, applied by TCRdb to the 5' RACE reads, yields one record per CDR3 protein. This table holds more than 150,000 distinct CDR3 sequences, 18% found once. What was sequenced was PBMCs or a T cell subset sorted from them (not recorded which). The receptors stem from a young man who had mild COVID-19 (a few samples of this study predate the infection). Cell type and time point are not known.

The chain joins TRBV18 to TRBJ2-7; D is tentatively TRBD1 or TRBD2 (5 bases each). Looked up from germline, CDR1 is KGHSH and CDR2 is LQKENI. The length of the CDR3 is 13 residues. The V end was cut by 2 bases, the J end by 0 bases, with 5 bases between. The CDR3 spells CASSPGGSYEQYV. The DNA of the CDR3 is TGTGCCAGCTCACCAGGGGGCTCCTACGAGCAGTACGTC.

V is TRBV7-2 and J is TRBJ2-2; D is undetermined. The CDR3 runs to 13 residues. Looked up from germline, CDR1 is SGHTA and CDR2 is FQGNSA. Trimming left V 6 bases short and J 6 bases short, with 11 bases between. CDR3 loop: CASRPNTAGELFF. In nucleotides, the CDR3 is TGTGCCAGCAGACCGAATACCGCCGGGGAGCTGTTTTTT.

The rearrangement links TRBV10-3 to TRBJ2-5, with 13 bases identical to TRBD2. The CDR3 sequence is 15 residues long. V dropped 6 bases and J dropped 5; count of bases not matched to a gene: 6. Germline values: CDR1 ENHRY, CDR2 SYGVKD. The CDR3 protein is CAIRTSGGARETQYF. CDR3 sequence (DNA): TGTGCCATCAGAACTAGCGGGGGGGCGAGGGAGACCCAGTACTTC.

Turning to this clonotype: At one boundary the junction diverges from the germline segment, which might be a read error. This CDR3 reads CASGFDGFPEAFF. CDR3 nucleotide sequence: TGTGCCAGCGGCTTCGACGGGTTCCCTGAAGCTTTCTTT. The chain carries TRBV7-9 and TRBJ1-1, with D uncertain. Germline CDR1 and CDR2: SEHNR and FQNEAQ (reference sequence). The CDR3 is 13 residues long. Based on the CDR3 plus reference TRBV7-9 and TRBJ1-1, the full variable domain is DTGVSQNPRHKITKRGQNVTFRCDPISEHNRLYWYRQTLGQGPEFLTYFQNEAQLEKSRLLSDRFSAERPKGSFSTLEIQRTEQGDSAMYLCASGFDGFPEAFFGQGTRLTVV.

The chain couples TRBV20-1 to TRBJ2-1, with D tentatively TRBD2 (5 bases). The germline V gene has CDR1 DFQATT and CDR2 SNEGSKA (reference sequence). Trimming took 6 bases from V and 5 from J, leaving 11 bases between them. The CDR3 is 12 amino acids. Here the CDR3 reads CSAAGNHNEQFF. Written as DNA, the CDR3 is TGCAGTGCCGCCGGGAACCACAATGAGCAGTTCTTC.

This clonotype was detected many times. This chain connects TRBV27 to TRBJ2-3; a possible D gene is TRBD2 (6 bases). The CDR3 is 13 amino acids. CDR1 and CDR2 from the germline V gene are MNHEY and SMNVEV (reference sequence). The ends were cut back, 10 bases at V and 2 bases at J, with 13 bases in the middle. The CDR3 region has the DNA TGTGCCACCGCGGGGAGAAACACAGATACGCAGTATTTT. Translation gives CATAGRNTDTQYF.

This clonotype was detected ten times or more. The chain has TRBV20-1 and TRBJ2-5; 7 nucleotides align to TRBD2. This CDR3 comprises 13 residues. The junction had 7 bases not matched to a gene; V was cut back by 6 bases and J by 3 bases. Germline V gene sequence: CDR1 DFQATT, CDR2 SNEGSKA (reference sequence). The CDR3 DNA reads TGCAGTGCCGTATCGGGGGGAAAAGAGACCCAGTACTTC. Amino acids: CSAVSGGKETQYF.